These 9 T cell receptor beta chains originate from one sample sequenced in a study of blood T cell repertoires in COVID-19. The data were produced by immunoSEQ multiplex PCR, yet TCRdb's version contains in-frame clones alone and is incomplete. This sample has approximately 210,000 clones, with 80% to 90% found just once. The sample was PBMCs or T cells enriched from blood (not recorded which). These receptors were taken from a woman aged 45 to 65 with acute COVID-19.

The chain recombines TRBV6-4 with TRBJ2-1; 7 bases map to TRBD1. The V segment lost 9 bases and the J segment 5 bases; nucleotides outside the gene matches: 7. CDR1 is MRHNA and CDR2 is SNTAGT in the germline V gene. There are 13 residues in the CDR3. The CDR3 here is CASSRDSNNEQFF. The CDR3 region has the DNA TGTGCCAGTAGCCGGGACAGCAACAATGAGCAGTTCTTC.

The chain joins TRBV9 to TRBJ1-4; D is perhaps TRBD1 (5 bases). Deletions cut 1 base from V and 4 bases from J, with 11 bases between. The CDR3 is 15 amino acids. Germline loops: CDR1 SGDLS, CDR2 YYNGEE. The CDR3 loop reads CASSVSGDYNEKLFF. CDR3 DNA sequence: TGTGCCAGCAGCGTATCTGGGGACTATAATGAAAAACTGTTTTTT.

This chain joins TRBV28 and TRBJ2-3; 8 bases match TRBD1. Trimming cost V 5 bases and J 4 bases; bases outside gene matches: 5. Germline CDR1 reads MDHEN; CDR2 reads SYDVKM. This CDR3 region has 14 residues. Here the CDR3 reads CASSHGQGADTQYF. The CDR3 nucleotides are TGTGCCAGCAGTCACGGACAGGGAGCAGATACGCAGTATTTT.

This sequence joins TRBV14 and TRBJ2-7, with 8 bases that match TRBD2. Germline V gene lookup returns CDR1 SGHDN and CDR2 FVKESK. The V segment lost 4 bases and the J segment 3 bases; nucleotides outside the gene matches: 14. The CDR3 loop spans 17 amino acids. In DNA form, the CDR3 reads TGTGCCAGCAGCCCGGGGGGGGGCGGTAGCGGCCGCTACGAGCAGTACTTC. It encodes CASSPGGGGSGRYEQYF.

The CDR3 DNA follows: TGTGCCAGCAGTCCATGGGACTCCTTCATGGGCGAGCAGTACTTC. Its protein product is CASSPWDSFMGEQYF. The chain couples TRBV27 to TRBJ2-7; maybe TRBD2 (6 bases). Trimming cost V 5 bases and J 6 bases, with 20 bases left between them. The CDR3 runs to 15 residues. Germline V gives CDR1 MNHEY, CDR2 SMNVEV (reference sequence).

The rearrangement joins TRBV27 to TRBJ1-1; a weak D match, TRBD1 (6 bases). Trimming removed 2 bases from V and 4 bases from J, with 11 bases in between. This CDR3 spans 14 amino acids. From germline, CDR1 is MNHEY and CDR2 SMNVEV (reference sequence). The CDR3 region has the DNA TGTGCCAGCAGTTTACTGGGGGCGGGCACTGAAGCTTTCTTT. It yields the protein CASSLLGAGTEAFF.

This sequence joins TRBV9 and TRBJ2-1; 8 bases line up with TRBD2. The germline gives CDR1 SGDLS, CDR2 YYNGEE. V gave up 0 bases and J gave up 1 base; unmatched junction bases: 3. The length of the CDR3 is 16 residues. DNA of the CDR3: TGTGCCAGCAGCGTAGTTGTAGCGGGATCCTACAATGAGCAGTTCTTC. Its translation is CASSVVVAGSYNEQFF.

The chain links TRBV7-9 to TRBJ2-7; possible D gene TRBD2, 6 bases. V lost 0 bases, J lost 4 bases, and 7 bases lay in between. CDR1 is SEHNR and CDR2 is FQNEAQ in the germline V gene (reference sequence). This CDR3 has 13 amino acids. The CDR3 DNA reads as TGTGCCAGCAGCTTAGCCCGGGGGTACGAGCAGTACTTC. Its protein product is CASSLARGYEQYF.

V usage is TRBV11-3 and J usage is TRBJ2-1, with a weak D call TRBD2 (5 bases). Trimming left V 3 bases short and J 4 bases short, with 13 bases between. The CDR3 has 15 residues. CDR1 is SGHNT and CDR2 is YENEEA in the germline V gene. The CDR3, as DNA: TGTGCCAGCAGCTTGGCTCCTGGGAGTTACAATGAGCAGTTCTTC. Translating gives CASSLAPGSYNEQFF.